This paragraph covers one TCR beta chain sequence. This clone was counted a few times. This receptor's antigen is unknown. Within one base of it there is no much larger clone, and no base qualities were kept. These data originate in a study of tumor-infiltrating T cells and Merkel cell polyomavirus (dated by TCRdb to about 2017). Background on the whole study: The study examined CD8+ T cells specific for the Merkel cell polyomavirus KLL epitope in Merkel cell carcinoma patients. Across the study, one tumor sample was a frozen nodal tumor digest and one was a flash-frozen core biopsy of a metastasis. Patient treatments varied, were not standardized, and included chemotherapy, radiation and immunotherapies. Most whole-tumor samples were obtained as 25-micron curls cut from formalin-fixed, paraffin-embedded tissue blocks. TRB sequencing covered KLL-tetramer-sorted cells from blood or tumor-infiltrating lymphocytes in 14 samples, plus 12 matched whole-tumor samples. Disease stage at presentation varied among the patients, and patient follow-up lasted a median of about 2.5 years, ranging from roughly 1.1 to 6.0 years. Broader findings and caveats from the paper: Only a single viral epitope was studied, so T cells against other Merkel cell polyomavirus epitopes were not captured. A greater number of unique KLL-specific clonotypes in tumors (about 5-108 vs 0-3) was associated with a significant advantage in MCC-specific survival (P = 0.0051). KLL-specific TRB repertoires were found to be diverse and largely private, with only one public clonotype, shared by two patients, identified among some 400 unique sequences. A higher intratumoral fraction of KLL-specific T cells (roughly 1.9-18% versus roughly 0-0.15%) was associated with significantly improved MCC-specific survival. The small sample size of the study (n of about twelve patients) is a limitation.

Robust positive staining for Merkel cell polyomavirus Large T antigen was observed by immunohistochemistry in the tumors of all patients. About a dozen Merkel cell carcinoma patients were included, each with robust KLL-tetramer+ populations (above 0.04% of CD8+ T cells) in blood and/or cultured TIL. All patients were identified as Caucasian, and a median age of roughly 65 years (range roughly 45 to 80 years) was recorded. Lymph node tumors were analyzed for patients with unknown primaries who presented with nodal disease, or when insufficient primary tissue was available. The germline V gene specifies SGHTA as CDR1 and FQGNSA as CDR2. Reading from cysteine to phenylalanine, the CDR3 counts 14 amino acids. Only the CDR3 portion is preserved as DNA: 42 bases, with reading frame beginning at the first base. After removal of 2 bases from V and 3 bases from J, the junction retains 2 bases not matched to a gene.

The library was produced with the immunoSEQ multiplex PCR assay. Genomic DNA extraction, TRB sequencing and normalization were carried out by Adaptive Biotechnologies (Seattle, WA). The study's processing was this. Clonality was computed as one minus Shannon entropy of productive TRB sequences normalized by log2 of unique productive sequences. KLL-specific clonotypes in tumors were found by matching TCRbeta CDR3 amino acid sequences to the sequences from the tetramer-sorted sample of each patient. Here the immuneACCESS table is served through TCRdb, limited to in-frame sequences with V and J called. Missing clones are a known gap in these copies; in checked studies unresolved V genes cover under half, and the rest lacks a known reason. From that table come the V and J calls and clone size; the DNA was used to work out D and trimming. The sample table holds under 30,000 clones, of which roughly 87% were seen once. The ten largest clones represent around 2.5% of the sample.

The sequencing input was lymph node tissue. In this chain, TRBV7-2 is recombined with TRBJ2-7; 9 middle bases align to TRBD1. The clonotype comes from a man between 50 and 59 years old with Merkel cell carcinoma. The CDR3 protein is CASSLWGQGYEQYF. The bases are TGTGCCAGCAGCTTATGGGGACAGGGCTACGAGCAGTACTTC.